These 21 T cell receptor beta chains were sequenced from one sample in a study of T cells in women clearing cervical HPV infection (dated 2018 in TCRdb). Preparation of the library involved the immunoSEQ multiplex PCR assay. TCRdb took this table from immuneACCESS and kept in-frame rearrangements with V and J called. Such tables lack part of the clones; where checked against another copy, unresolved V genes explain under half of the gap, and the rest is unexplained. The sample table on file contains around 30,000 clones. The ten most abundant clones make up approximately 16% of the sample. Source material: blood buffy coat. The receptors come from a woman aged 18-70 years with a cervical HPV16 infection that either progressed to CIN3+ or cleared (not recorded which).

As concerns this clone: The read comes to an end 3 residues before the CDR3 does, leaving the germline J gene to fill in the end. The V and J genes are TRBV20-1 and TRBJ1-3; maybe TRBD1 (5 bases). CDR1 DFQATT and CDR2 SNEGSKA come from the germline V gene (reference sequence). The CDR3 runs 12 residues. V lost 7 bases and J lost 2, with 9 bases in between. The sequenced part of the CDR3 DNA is TGCAGTGTCAGACAGCCTGGAAACACC. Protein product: CSVRQPGNT. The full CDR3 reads CSVRQPGNTIYF.

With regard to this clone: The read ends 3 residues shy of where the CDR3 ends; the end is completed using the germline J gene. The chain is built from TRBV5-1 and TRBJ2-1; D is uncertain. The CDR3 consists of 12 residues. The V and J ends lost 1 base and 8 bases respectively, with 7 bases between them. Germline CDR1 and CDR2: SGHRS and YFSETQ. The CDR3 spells CASSLQVHEQFF. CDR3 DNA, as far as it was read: TGCGCCAGCAGCTTGCAGGTACATGAG.

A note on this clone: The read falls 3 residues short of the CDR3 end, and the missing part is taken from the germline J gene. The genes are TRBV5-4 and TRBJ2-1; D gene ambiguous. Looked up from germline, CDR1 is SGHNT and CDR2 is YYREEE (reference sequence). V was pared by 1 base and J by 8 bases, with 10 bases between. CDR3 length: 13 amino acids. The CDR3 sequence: CASSLSQAYEQFF. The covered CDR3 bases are TGTGCCAGCAGCTTGAGCCAAGCCTATGAG.

The CDR3 DNA, read in part, is TGTGCCAGCAGTTCACTTGGGGCGACAGGGGGCGATCGGGCCTACGAG. Translating it yields CASSSLGATGGDRAYE. From start to end, the CDR3 is CASSSLGATGGDRAYEQYF. V usage is TRBV2 and J usage is TRBJ2-7, with 10 bases fitting TRBD1. The sequence runs out 3 residues before the end of the CDR3; the remainder is reconstructed from the germline J gene. J was trimmed by 2 bases and V by 5 bases; bases with no gene match: 18. The CDR3 has 19 residues. The germline CDR1 and CDR2 sequences are SNHLY and FYNNEI.

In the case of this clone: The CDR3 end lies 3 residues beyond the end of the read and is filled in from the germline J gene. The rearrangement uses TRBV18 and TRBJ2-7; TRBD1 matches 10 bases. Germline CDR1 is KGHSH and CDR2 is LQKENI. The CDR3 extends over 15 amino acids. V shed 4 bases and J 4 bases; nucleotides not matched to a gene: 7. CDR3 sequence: CASSLGQGVSYEQYF. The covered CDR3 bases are TGTGCCAGCTCACTTGGACAGGGGGTGTCTTACGAG.

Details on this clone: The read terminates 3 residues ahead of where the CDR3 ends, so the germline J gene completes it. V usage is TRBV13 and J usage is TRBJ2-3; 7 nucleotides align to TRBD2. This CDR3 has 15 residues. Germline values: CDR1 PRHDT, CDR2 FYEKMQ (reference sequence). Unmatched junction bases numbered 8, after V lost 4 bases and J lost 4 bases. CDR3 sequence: CASSSGLGSADTQYF. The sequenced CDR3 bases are TGTGCCAGCAGCTCCGGACTAGGAAGTGCAGATACG.

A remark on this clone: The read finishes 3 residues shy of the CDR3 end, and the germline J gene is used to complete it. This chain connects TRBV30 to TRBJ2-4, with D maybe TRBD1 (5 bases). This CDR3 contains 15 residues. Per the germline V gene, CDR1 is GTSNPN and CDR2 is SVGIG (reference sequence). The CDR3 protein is CAWQIDAWGRETQYF. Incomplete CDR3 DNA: TGTGCCTGGCAAATTGACGCGTGGGGCCGAGAGACT. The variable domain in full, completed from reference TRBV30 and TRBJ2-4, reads SQTIHQWPATLVQPVGSPLSLECTVEGTSNPNLYWYRQAAGRGLQLLFYSVGIGQISSEVPQNLSASRPQDRQFILSSKKLLLSDSGFYLCAWQIDAWGRETQYFGAGTRLSVL.

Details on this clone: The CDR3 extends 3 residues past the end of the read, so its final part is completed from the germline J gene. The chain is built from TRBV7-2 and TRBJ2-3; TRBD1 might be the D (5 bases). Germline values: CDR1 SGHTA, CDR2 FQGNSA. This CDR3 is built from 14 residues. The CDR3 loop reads CASSPGHGYQPQYF. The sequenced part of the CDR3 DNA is TGTGCCAGCAGCCCAGGACACGGGTATCAGCCG.

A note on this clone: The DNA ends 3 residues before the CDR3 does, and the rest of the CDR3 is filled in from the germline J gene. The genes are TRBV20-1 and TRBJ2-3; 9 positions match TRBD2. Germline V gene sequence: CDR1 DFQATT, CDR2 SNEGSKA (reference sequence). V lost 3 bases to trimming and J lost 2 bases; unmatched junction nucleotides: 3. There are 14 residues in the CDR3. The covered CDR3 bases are TGCAGTGCTAGTAGCGGGGGAAACACAGATACG. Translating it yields CSASSGGNTDT. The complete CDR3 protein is CSASSGGNTDTQYF.

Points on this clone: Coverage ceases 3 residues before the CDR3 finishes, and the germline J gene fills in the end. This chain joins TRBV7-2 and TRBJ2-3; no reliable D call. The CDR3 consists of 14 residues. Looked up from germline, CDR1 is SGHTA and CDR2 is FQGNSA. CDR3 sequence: CASSLAGYQETQYF. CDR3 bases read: TGTGCCAGCAGCTTAGCGGGCTATCAAGAGACG.

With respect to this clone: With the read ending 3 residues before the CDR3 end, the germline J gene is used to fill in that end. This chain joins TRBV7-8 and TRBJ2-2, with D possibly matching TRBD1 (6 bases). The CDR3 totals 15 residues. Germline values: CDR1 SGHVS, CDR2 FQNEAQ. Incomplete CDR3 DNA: TGTGCCAGCAGCTTAGAACCAGGGGTGGGTTCACCG. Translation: CASSLEPGVGSP. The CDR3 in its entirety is CASSLEPGVGSPLFF. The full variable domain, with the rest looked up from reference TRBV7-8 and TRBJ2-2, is GAGVSQSPRYKVAKRGQDVALRCDPISGHVSLFWYQQALGQGPEFLTYFQNEAQLDKSGLPSDRFFAERPEGSVSTLKIQRTQQEDSAVYLCASSLEPGVGSPLFFGEGSRLTVL.

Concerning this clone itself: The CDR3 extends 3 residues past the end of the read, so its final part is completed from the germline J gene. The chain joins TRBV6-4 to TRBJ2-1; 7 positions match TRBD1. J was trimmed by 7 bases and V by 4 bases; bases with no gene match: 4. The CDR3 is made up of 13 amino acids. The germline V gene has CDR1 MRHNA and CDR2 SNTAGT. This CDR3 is CASSGDSLNEQFF. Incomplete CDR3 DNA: TGTGCCAGCAGTGGGGACAGTTTAAATGAG.

Partial CDR3 DNA: TGTGCCAGCAGCTTATCCCCAACAACAGATACG. It yields the protein CASSLSPTTDT. In full, the CDR3 is CASSLSPTTDTQYF. The chain has TRBV11-1 and TRBJ2-3, with D unclear. The CDR3 extends 3 residues past the end of the read, so its final part is completed from the germline J gene. The CDR3 runs to 14 residues. The germline gives CDR1 SGHAT, CDR2 FQDESV (reference sequence). V lost 2 bases and J lost 3, with 9 bases in between.

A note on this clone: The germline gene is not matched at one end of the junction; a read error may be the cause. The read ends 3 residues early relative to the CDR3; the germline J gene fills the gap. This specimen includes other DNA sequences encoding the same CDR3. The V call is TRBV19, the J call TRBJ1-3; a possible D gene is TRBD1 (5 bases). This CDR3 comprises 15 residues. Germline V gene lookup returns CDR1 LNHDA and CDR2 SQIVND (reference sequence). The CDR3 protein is CASSIPGRSGNTIYF. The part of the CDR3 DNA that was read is TGTGCCAGTAGTATCCCAGGGAGATCTGGAAACACT.

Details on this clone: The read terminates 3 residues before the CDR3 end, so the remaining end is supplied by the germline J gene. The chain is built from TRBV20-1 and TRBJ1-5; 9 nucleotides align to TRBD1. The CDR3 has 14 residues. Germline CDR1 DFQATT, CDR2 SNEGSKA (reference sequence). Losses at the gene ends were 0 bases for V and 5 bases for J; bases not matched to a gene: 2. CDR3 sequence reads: CSARETGGHQPQHF. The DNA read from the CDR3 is TGCAGTGCTAGAGAAACAGGGGGCCATCAGCCC.

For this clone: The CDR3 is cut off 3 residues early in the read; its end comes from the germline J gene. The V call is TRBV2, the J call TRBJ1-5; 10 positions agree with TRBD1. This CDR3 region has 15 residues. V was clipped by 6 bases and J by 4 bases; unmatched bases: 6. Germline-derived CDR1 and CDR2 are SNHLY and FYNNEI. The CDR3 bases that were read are TGTGCCAGCAGCGGGGACAGGGGAAGTAATCAGCCC. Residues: CASSGDRGSNQP. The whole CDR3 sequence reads CASSGDRGSNQPQHF. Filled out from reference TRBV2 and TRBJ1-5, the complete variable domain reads EPEVTQTPSHQVTQMGQEVILRCVPISNHLYFYWYRQILGQKVEFLVSFYNNEISEKSEIFDDQFSVERPDGSNFTLKIRSTKLEDSAMYFCASSGDRGSNQPQHFGDGTRLSIL.

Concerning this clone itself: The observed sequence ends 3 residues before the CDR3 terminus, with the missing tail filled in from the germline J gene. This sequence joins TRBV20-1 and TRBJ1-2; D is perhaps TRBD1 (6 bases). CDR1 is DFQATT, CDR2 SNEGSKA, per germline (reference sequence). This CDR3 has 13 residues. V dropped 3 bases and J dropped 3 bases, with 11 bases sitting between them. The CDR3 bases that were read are TGCAGTGCTAGCGGGGGGGGCTACTATGGC. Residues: CSASGGGYYG. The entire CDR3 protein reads CSASGGGYYGYTF.

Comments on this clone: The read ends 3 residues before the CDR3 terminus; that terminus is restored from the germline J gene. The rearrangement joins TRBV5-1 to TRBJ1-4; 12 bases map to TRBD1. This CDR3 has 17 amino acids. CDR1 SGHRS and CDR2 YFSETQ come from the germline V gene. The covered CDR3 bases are TGCGCCAGCAGCCCCCGTACGGCGGGACAGGGGGCATCACCA. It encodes CASSPRTAGQGASP. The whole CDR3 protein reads CASSPRTAGQGASPLFF.

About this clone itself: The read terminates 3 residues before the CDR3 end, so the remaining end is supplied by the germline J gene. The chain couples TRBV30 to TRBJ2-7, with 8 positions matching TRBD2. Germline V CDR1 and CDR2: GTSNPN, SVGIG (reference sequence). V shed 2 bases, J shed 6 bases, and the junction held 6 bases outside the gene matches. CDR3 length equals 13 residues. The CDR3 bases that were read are TGTGCCTGGAGTCCGGGACTAGAAGGCGAG. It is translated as CAWSPGLEGE. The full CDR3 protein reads CAWSPGLEGEQYF.

The CDR3 here is CASSWGLVSDEQYF. CDR3 DNA, as far as it was read: TGCGCCAGCAGCTGGGGACTAGTCTCAGACGAG. The rearrangement uses TRBV5-1 and TRBJ2-7, with 8 bases matching TRBD2. The read ends 3 residues early relative to the CDR3; the germline J gene fills the gap. Germline V CDR1 and CDR2: SGHRS, YFSETQ. The CDR3 runs to 14 residues. Unmatched junction bases numbered 7, after V lost 3 bases and J lost 5 bases. Supplemented by reference TRBV5-1 and TRBJ2-7, the full variable domain reads KAGVTQTPRYLIKTRGQQVTLSCSPISGHRSVSWYQQTPGQGLQFLFEYFSETQRNKGNFPGRFSGRQFSNSRSEMNVSTLELGDSALYLCASSWGLVSDEQYFGPGTRLTVT.

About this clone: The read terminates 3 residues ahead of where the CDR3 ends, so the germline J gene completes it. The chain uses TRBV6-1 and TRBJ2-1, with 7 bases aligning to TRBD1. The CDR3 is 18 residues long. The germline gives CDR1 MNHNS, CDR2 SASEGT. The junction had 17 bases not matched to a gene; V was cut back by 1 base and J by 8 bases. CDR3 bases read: TGTGCCAGCAGTGAAGGGCAAGCTTGGGACAGTCTACATTATGAG. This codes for CASSEGQAWDSLHYE. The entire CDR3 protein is CASSEGQAWDSLHYEQFF.